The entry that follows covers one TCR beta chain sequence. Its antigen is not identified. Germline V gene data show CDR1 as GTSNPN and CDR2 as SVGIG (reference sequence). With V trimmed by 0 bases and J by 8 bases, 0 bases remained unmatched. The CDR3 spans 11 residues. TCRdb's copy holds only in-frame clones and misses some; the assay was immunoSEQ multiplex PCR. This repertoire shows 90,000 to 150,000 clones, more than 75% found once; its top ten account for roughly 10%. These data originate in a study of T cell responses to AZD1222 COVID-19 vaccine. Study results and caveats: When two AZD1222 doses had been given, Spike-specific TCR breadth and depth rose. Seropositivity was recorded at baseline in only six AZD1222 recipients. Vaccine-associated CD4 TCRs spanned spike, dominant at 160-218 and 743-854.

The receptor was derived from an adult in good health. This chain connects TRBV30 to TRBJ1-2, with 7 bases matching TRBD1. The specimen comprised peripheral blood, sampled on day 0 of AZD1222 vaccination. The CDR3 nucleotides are TGTGCCTGGAGTGTGACAGGGGGCTACACCTTC. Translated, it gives CAWSVTGGYTF.